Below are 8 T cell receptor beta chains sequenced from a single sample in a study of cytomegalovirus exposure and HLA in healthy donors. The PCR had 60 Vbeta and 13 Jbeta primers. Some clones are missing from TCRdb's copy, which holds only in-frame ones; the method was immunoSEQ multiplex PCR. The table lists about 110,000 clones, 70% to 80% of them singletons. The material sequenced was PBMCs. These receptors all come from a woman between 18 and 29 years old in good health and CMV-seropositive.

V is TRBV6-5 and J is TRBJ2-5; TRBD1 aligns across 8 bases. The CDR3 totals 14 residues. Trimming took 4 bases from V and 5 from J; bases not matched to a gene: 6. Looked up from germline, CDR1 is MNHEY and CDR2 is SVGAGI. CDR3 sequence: CASSWTGSGETQYF. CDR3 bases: TGTGCCAGCAGTTGGACAGGGAGCGGCGAGACCCAGTACTTC.

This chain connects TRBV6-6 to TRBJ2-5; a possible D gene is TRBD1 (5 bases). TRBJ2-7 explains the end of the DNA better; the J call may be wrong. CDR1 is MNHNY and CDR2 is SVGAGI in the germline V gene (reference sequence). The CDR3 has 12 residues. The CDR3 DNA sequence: TGTGCCAAAAGGGGTTTTCCCTACGAGCAGTACTTC. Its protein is CAKRGFPYEQYF.

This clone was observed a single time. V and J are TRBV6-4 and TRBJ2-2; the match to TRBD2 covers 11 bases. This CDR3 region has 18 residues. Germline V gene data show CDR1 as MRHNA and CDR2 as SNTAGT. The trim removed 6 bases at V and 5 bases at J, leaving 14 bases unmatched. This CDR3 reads CASSLTSGIDGGTGELFF. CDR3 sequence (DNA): TGTGCCAGCAGCTTGACTAGCGGGATCGACGGGGGGACCGGGGAGCTGTTTTTT.

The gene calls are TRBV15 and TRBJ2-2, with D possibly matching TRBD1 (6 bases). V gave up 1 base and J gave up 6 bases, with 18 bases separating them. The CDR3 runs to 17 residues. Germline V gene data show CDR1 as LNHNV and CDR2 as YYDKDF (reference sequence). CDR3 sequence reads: CATSRGAQGRVAGELFF. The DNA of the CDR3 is TGTGCCACCAGCAGAGGTGCTCAGGGGCGAGTGGCCGGGGAGCTGTTTTTT.

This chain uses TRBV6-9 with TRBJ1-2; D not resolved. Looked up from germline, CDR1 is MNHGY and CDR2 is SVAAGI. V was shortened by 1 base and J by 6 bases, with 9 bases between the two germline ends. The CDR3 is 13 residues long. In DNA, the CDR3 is TGTGCCAGCAGTTATTACACGGGAGATGGCTACACCTTC. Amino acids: CASSYYTGDGYTF.

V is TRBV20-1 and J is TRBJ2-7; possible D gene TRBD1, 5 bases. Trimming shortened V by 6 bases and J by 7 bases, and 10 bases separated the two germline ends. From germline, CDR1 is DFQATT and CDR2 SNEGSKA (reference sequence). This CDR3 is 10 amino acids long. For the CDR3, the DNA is TGCAGTGCCCTAAAGGGGGAGCAGTACTTC. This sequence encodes CSALKGEQYF.

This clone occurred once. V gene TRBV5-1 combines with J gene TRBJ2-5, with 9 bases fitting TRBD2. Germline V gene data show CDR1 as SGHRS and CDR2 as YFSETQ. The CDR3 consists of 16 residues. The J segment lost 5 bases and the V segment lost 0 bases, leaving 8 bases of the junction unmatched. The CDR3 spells CASSLDGGRAVETQYF. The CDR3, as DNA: TGCGCCAGCAGCTTGGACGGCGGGAGGGCCGTTGAGACCCAGTACTTC.

CDR3 in amino acids: CASSETTGGFRTEAFF. The CDR3 DNA reads TGTGCCAGCAGTGAGACAACAGGGGGATTTAGAACTGAAGCTTTCTTT. The chain links TRBV2 to TRBJ1-1; 8 bases are a match to TRBD1. Germline V lookup: CDR1 SNHLY, CDR2 FYNNEI. This CDR3 has 16 residues. The J segment lost 5 bases and the V segment lost 3 bases, leaving 11 bases of the junction unmatched.